The 2 T cell receptor beta chains in this list originate from one sample, sequenced in a study of CD8 T cells in ankylosing spondylitis. TCRdb processed the 5' RACE reads anew with MiXCR; each CDR3 protein has one entry. Seen here are 180,000 or so distinct CDR3 sequences, more than 9% observed once, and the top ten hold 25% to 35%. Sequencing input: blood, either unsorted or a sorted T cell fraction (not recorded which). These receptors were collected from a male donor with ankylosing spondylitis or in good health (not recorded which).

The table lists this clonotype with a few counts. The chain links TRBV18 to TRBJ1-1; the D is unclear. Germline-derived CDR1 and CDR2 are KGHSH and LQKENI. Trimming stripped 2 bases from V and 2 bases from J, with 6 bases between. The CDR3 contains 13 residues. DNA of the CDR3: TGTGCCAGCTCACCATCACCCAACACTGAAGCTTTCTTT. It encodes CASSPSPNTEAFF. Full variable domain (missing parts from reference TRBV18 and TRBJ1-1): NAGVMQNPRHLVRRRGQEARLRCSPMKGHSHVYWYRQLPEEGLKFMVYLQKENIIDESGMPKERFSAEFPKEGPSILRIQQVVRGDSAAYFCASSPSPNTEAFFGQGTRLTVV.

This clonotype has at least ten counts. This rearrangement joins TRBV11-2 to TRBJ1-2; 7 bases are a match to TRBD1. Per germline, CDR1 SGHAT and CDR2 FQNNGV. Trimming removed 5 bases from V and 2 bases from J; junction bases left unmatched: 8. The CDR3 runs 15 residues. The CDR3 DNA reads as TGTGCCAGCAGCGTAACAGGGGAGACAAACTATGGCTACACCTTC. Translated: CASSVTGETNYGYTF.